Listed below are T cell receptor beta chains from one sample, sequenced in a study of CD8 T cells in Susac syndrome. TCRdb independently ran MiXCR on the immunoSEQ multiplex PCR reads; one entry per CDR3 protein. The sample records more than 65,000 distinct CDR3 sequences, 85% to 95% being singletons. Sequenced: CD8+ T cells from PBMCs. The receptors derive from a human donor with Susac syndrome. Both conserved end residues are part of each CDR3. D genes are given only for firm matches. Size tells how often a clone was seen (once, few, many) or the class of an expanded clone, and some rows leave it out.

-	TRBV29-1	TRBD2	TRBJ2-1	CSPVSGRALNEQFF	TGCAGCCCCGTCAGCGGGAGGGCCCTAAATGAGCAGTTCTTC
-	TRBV20-1	-	TRBJ2-3	CSARDPGATDTQYF	TGCAGTGCTAGAGATCCAGGGGCCACAGATACGCAGTATTTT
-	TRBV14	-	TRBJ2-7	CASSQAWVGLYEQYF	TGTGCCAGCAGCCAAGCTTGGGTAGGCCTCTACGAGCAGTACTTC
-	TRBV19	-	TRBJ2-1	CASSDSESSYNEQFF	TGTGCCAGTAGCGATAGCGAGAGCTCCTACAATGAGCAGTTCTTC
once	TRBV7-9	-	TRBJ2-5	CASSLDWAVPQETQYF	TGTGCCAGCAGCTTAGACTGGGCAGTACCACAAGAGACCCAGTACTTC
-	TRBV12-3/TRBV12-4	-	TRBJ2-1	CASSLVQGRDNEQFF	TGTGCCAGCAGTTTAGTACAGGGTCGGGACAATGAGCAGTTCTTC
-	TRBV2	-	TRBJ1-1	CASRRDLRAFF	TGTGCCAGCAGGAGGGACCTGAGAGCTTTCTTT
few	TRBV11-2	TRBD2	TRBJ2-3	CASSSTSGSTDTQYF	TGTGCCAGCAGCTCTACTAGCGGGAGCACAGATACGCAGTATTTT
-	TRBV7-7	TRBD1	TRBJ2-2	CASSVGQAGELFF	TGTGCTAGCAGCGTAGGACAGGCCGGGGAGCTGTTTTTT
-	TRBV30	TRBD1	TRBJ1-4	CAWTQGATTNEKLFF	TGTGCCTGGACGCAGGGGGCTACCACTAATGAAAAACTGTTTTTT
-	TRBV19	-	TRBJ2-6	CASSIVSGANVLTF	TGTGCCAGTAGTATAGTATCTGGGGCCAACGTCCTGACTTTC
-	TRBV29-1	-	TRBJ2-1	CSVEYRPNEQFF	TGCAGCGTTGAATACAGGCCCAATGAGCAGTTCTTC
-	TRBV20-1	TRBD2	TRBJ2-7	CSARDFQTSGVTYEQYF	TGCAGTGCTAGAGATTTTCAGACTAGCGGGGTAACCTACGAGCAGTACTTC
-	TRBV30	-	TRBJ1-4	CAGYRLDEKLFF	TGTGCCGGGTATAGACTGGACGAAAAACTGTTTTTT
-	TRBV19	-	TRBJ1-1	CATFGIEAFF	TGTGCCACTTTCGGAATTGAAGCTTTCTTT
-	TRBV29-1	TRBD2	TRBJ2-2	CSAGGGGHSTGELFF	TGCAGCGCCGGGGGGGGTGGACATTCCACCGGGGAGCTGTTTTTT
-	TRBV29-1	TRBD2	TRBJ2-6	CSVVTWLSGSPFGANVLTF	TGCAGCGTCGTCACTTGGTTGAGCGGGAGCCCCTTTGGGGCCAACGTCCTGACTTTC
-	TRBV6-2/TRBV6-3	TRBD1	TRBJ2-2	CASTQRGQGPSNTGELFF	TGTGCCAGCACTCAGCGGGGACAGGGGCCCTCCAACACCGGGGAGCTGTTTTTT
-	TRBV9	-	TRBJ2-6	CASSALAPGGSGANVLTF	TGTGCCAGCAGCGCCCTCGCCCCAGGGGGGAGTGGGGCCAACGTCCTGACTTTC
-	TRBV15	-	TRBJ2-1	CATSRDRSPVYNEQFF	TGTGCCACCAGCAGAGATAGGAGCCCCGTCTACAATGAGCAGTTCTTC
-	TRBV4-3	-	TRBJ1-1	CASSQDREGGTEAFF	TGCGCCAGCAGCCAAGATCGCGAAGGGGGGACTGAAGCTTTCTTT
-	TRBV20-1	TRBD1	TRBJ1-5	CSAPDRDQPQHF	TGCAGTGCCCCCGACAGGGATCAGCCCCAGCATTTT
-	TRBV4-2	-	TRBJ2-2	CASSDWNRGLTNTGELFF	TGTGCCAGCAGCGACTGGAACAGGGGACTGACGAACACCGGGGAGCTGTTTTTT
-	TRBV7-9	TRBD2	TRBJ2-3	CASSPTSGELTDTQYF	TGTGCCAGCAGCCCAACTAGCGGGGAGCTCACAGATACGCAGTATTTT
-	TRBV7-9	-	TRBJ2-7	CASSPVAGHSSYEQYF	TGTGCCAGCAGCCCCGTCGCAGGACATAGCTCCTACGAGCAGTACTTC
-	TRBV3-1	TRBD1	TRBJ2-7	CASSQDGQGVSEQYF	TGTGCCAGCAGCCAAGATGGACAGGGGGTATCCGAGCAGTACTTC
-	TRBV15	-	TRBJ2-3	CAAGPTDTQYF	TGTGCCGCAGGTCCCACAGATACGCAGTATTTT
-	TRBV29-1	-	TRBJ2-7	CSVEASAYEQYF	TGCAGCGTTGAGGCTAGCGCCTACGAGCAGTACTTC
-	TRBV5-6	TRBD1	TRBJ2-7	CASSSRGFSYEQYF	TGTGCCAGCAGCTCCAGGGGGTTCTCCTACGAGCAGTACTTC
once	TRBV28	-	TRBJ2-1	CASSPHRGLNNEQFF	TGTGCCAGCAGTCCCCACCGGGGGCTAAACAATGAGCAGTTCTTC
-	TRBV7-9	-	TRBJ2-5	CASSLPVNGVQETQYF	TGTGCCAGCAGCTTACCCGTTAATGGAGTTCAGGAGACCCAGTACTTC
few	TRBV24-1	-	TRBJ1-2	CATSDLGGYGYTF	TGTGCCACCAGTGATTTGGGTGGCTATGGCTACACCTTC
-	TRBV10-3	-	TRBJ2-1	CAIKGRGWNEQFF	TGTGCCATCAAGGGTAGGGGCTGGAATGAGCAGTTCTTC
-	TRBV9	-	TRBJ2-1	CASSESGLPFNEQFF	TGTGCCAGCAGCGAGTCGGGACTCCCTTTCAATGAGCAGTTCTTC
-	TRBV20-1	-	TRBJ2-7	CSANSEGTLYEQYF	TGCAGTGCCAACTCCGAGGGCACCCTCTACGAGCAGTACTTC
once	TRBV20-1	-	TRBJ2-7	CSATPRDKTYEQYF	TGCAGTGCTACCCCCAGGGACAAGACCTACGAGCAGTACTTC
-	TRBV27	TRBD2	TRBJ2-3	CASQPLLAGPTDTQYF	TGTGCCAGCCAACCCCTGCTAGCGGGGCCCACAGATACGCAGTATTTT
-	TRBV4-2	-	TRBJ2-7	CASSQPGEAYEQYF	TGTGCCAGCAGCCAACCGGGGGAGGCCTACGAGCAGTACTTC
-	TRBV5-1	TRBD2	TRBJ2-1	CASRLGLAEPTNEQFF	TGCGCCAGCAGGCTGGGGCTAGCGGAGCCGACTAATGAGCAGTTCTTC
-	TRBV28	-	TRBJ2-5	CASSSPQGGKYQETQYF	TGTGCCAGCAGTTCCCCCCAGGGCGGGAAATACCAAGAGACCCAGTACTTC
-	TRBV9	-	TRBJ2-1	CASSHQGSGNNEQFF	TGTGCCAGCAGCCATCAGGGGAGCGGTAACAATGAGCAGTTCTTC
-	TRBV5-1	-	TRBJ1-1	CASSLVVRGSTEAFF	TGCGCCAGCAGCTTGGTTGTCAGGGGTTCGACTGAAGCTTTCTTT
-	TRBV24-1	TRBD1	TRBJ2-1	CATSDPRSDRGDNEQFF	TGTGCCACCAGTGATCCCCGATCCGACAGGGGCGACAATGAGCAGTTCTTC
-	TRBV2	TRBD2	TRBJ2-7	CASTGLAGAYEQYF	TGTGCCAGCACTGGACTAGCGGGGGCCTACGAGCAGTACTTC
-	TRBV5-6	-	TRBJ2-7	CASSLGVGEQYF	TGTGCCAGCAGCTTGGGTGTAGGCGAGCAGTACTTC
-	TRBV6-1	TRBD2	TRBJ2-1	CASSPTAGEGRLEQFF	TGTGCCAGCAGTCCAACAGCGGGAGAGGGTCGCTTGGAGCAGTTCTTC
-	TRBV9	-	TRBJ2-7	CASSVSGISYEQYF	TGTGCCAGCAGCGTGTCCGGAATCTCCTACGAGCAGTACTTC
once	TRBV4-3	-	TRBJ2-3	CASSQDWSPRGTDTQYF	TGCGCCAGCAGCCAAGACTGGTCTCCCCGGGGCACAGATACGCAGTATTTT
-	TRBV12-3/TRBV12-4	TRBD1	TRBJ1-1	CASSPGQGGYDTEAFF	TGTGCCAGCAGTCCGGGACAGGGAGGGTACGACACTGAAGCTTTCTTT
-	TRBV7-9	-	TRBJ1-5	CASSFTGFDNQPQHF	TGTGCCAGCAGCTTCACAGGGTTTGACAATCAGCCCCAGCATTTT